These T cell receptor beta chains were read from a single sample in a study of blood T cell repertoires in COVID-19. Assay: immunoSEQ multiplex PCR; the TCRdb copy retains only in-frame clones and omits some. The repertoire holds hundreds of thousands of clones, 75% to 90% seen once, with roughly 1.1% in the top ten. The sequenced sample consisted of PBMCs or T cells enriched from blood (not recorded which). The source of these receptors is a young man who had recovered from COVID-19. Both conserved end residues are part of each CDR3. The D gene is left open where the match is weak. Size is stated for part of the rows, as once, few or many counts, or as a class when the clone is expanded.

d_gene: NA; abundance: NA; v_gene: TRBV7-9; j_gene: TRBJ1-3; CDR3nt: TGTGCCAGCAGCTTAGTGGGCCGTTCTGGAAACACCATATATTTT; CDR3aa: CASSLVGRSGNTIYF
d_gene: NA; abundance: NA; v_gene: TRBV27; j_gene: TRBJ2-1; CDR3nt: TGTGCCAGCAGTATCCTCCTAGCGAGTGAGCAGTTCTTC; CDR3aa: CASSILLASEQFF
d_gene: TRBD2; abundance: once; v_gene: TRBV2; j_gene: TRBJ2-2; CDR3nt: TGTGCCAGTAGTGGGAGCGGGAGTAACACCGGGGAGCTGTTTTTT; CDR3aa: CASSGSGSNTGELFF
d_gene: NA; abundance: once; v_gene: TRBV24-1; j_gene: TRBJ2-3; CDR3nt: TGTGCCACCAGTGATTTGGCGGGATCGTCGTATACGCAGTATTTT; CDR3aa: CATSDLAGSSYTQYF
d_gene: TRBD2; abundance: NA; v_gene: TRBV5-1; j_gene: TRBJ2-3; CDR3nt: TGCGCCAGCAGCACGCGGGCGGGGGCAGATACGCAGTATTTT; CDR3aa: CASSTRAGADTQYF
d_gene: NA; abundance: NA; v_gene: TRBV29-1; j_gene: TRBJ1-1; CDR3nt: TGCAGCGTTGTAGGGGACACCGTGGATGAAGCTTTCTTT; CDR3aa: CSVVGDTVDEAFF
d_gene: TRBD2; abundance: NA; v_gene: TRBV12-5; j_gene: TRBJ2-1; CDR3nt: TGTGCTAGTGGTTTGGTACTGGCTAGCGGGAGTAGTGAGCAGTTCTTC; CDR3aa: CASGLVLASGSSEQFF
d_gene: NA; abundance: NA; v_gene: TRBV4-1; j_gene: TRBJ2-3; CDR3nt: TGCGCCAGCAGCCACCGGGTCCTCGGGGAAGATACGCAGTATTTT; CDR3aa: CASSHRVLGEDTQYF
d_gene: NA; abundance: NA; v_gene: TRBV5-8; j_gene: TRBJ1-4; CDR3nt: TGTGCCAGCAGCCTCCGGGGGGGAGCTAATGAAAAACTGTTTTTT; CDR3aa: CASSLRGGANEKLFF
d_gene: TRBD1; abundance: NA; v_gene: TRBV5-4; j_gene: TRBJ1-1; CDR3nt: TGTGCCAGCAGCAGGGGACAGTCGGGAACTGAAGCTTTCTTT; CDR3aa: CASSRGQSGTEAFF
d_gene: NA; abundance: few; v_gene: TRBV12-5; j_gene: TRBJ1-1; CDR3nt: TGTGCTAGTGTCGGGATAGCGGGCACTGAAGCTTTCTTT; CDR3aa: CASVGIAGTEAFF
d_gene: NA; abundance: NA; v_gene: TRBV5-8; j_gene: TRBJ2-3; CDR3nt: TGTGCCAGCAGCGCGGTGACAGGCCATTTCCCAGATACGCAGTATTTT; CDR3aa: CASSAVTGHFPDTQYF
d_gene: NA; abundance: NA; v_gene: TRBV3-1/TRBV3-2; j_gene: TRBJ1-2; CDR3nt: TGTGCCAGCAGCCAAGAGGCCCAGAACTATGGCTACACCTTC; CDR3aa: CASSQEAQNYGYTF
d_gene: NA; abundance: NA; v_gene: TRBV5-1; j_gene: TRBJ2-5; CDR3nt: TGCGCCAGCAGCTTGGGGGGAGAAGAGACCCAGTACTTC; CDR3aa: CASSLGGEETQYF
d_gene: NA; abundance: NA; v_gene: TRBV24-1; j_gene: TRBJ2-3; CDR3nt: TGTGCCACCAGTGCCTTGGGGGGGCAGGGAGATACGCAGTATTTT; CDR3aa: CATSALGGQGDTQYF
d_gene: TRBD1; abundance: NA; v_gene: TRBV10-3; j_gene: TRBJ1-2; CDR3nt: TGTGCCATCAGAGTGGACAGGGGGTTTTATGGCCACACCTTC; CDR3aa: CAIRVDRGFYGHTF
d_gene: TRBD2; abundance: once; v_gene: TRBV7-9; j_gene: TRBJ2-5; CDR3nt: TGTGCCAGCAGCTTAGATCTCGGGGGAGGGCCTAGTGAGACCCAGTACTTC; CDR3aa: CASSLDLGGGPSETQYF
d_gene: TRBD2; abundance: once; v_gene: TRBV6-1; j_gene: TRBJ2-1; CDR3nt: TGTGCCAGCAGTGAACTAGCGGAAAGCTCCTACAATGAGCAGTTCTTC; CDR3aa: CASSELAESSYNEQFF
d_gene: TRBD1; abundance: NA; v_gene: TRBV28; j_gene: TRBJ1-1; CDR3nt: TGTGCCAGCAGTCCACAGGGGAGTGGAGCTTTCTTT; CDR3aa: CASSPQGSGAFF
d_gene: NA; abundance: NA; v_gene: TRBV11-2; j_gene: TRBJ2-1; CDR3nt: TGTGCCAGCAGCTTAATCCGTCAGGAATTCAATGAGCAGTTCTTC; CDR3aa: CASSLIRQEFNEQFF
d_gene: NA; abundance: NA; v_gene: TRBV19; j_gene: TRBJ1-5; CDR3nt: TGTGCCAGTCTATCTATCCTGCAGGGGAGGGTCAATCAGCCCCAGCATTTT; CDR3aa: CASLSILQGRVNQPQHF
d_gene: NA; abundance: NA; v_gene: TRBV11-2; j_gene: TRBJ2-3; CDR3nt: TGTGCCAGCAGCTTAGATGGTTGGGGGCCCCGCACAGATACGCAGTATTTT; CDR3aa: CASSLDGWGPRTDTQYF
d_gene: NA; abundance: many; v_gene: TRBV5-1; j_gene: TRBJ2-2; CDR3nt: TGCGCCAGCAGCTTGTCAGTCCTTACAACCGGGGAGCTGTTTTTT; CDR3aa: CASSLSVLTTGELFF
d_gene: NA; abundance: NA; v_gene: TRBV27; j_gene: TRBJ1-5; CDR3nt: TGTGCCAGCAGTTTTTCCACTTCTAGCAATCAGCCCCAGCATTTT; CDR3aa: CASSFSTSSNQPQHF
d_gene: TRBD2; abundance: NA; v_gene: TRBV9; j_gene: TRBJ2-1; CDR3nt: TGTGCCAGCAGCTCCCCAGCGGGAGGGCAGGCCTACAATGAGCAGTTCTTC; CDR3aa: CASSSPAGGQAYNEQFF
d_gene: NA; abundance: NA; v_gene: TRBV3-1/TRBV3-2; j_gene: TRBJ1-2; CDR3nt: TGTGCCAGCAGCCCGGGAGGGGGGCTCGGCGGCTACACCTTC; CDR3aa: CASSPGGGLGGYTF
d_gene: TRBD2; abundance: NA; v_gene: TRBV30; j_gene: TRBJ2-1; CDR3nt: TGTGCCTGGAGTGTCCCCAGCGGGACTCCCTACAATGAGCAGTTCTTC; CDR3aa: CAWSVPSGTPYNEQFF
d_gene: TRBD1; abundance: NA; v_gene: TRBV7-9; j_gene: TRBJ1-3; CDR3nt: TGTGCCAGCAGCTTATATTTACAGGGGGCGTCTAACACCATATATTTT; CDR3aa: CASSLYLQGASNTIYF
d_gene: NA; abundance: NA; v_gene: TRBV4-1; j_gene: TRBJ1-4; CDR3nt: TGCGCCAGCAGCCAAAGAGGCGGGGGCGGTCTTAATGAAAAACTGTTTTTT; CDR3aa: CASSQRGGGGLNEKLFF
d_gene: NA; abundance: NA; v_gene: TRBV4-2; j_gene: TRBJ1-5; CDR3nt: TGTGCCAGCAGCCAAGATCCCGGGGGGCTCAATCAGCCCCAGCATTTT; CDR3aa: CASSQDPGGLNQPQHF
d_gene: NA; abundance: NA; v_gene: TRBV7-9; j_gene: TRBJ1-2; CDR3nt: TGTGCCAGCGCTCAACAATTCTATGGCTACACCTTC; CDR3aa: CASAQQFYGYTF
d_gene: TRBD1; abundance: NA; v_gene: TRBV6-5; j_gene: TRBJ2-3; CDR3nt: TGTGCCACCCGACAGGGTGAGGGCACAGATACGCAGTATTTT; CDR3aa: CATRQGEGTDTQYF
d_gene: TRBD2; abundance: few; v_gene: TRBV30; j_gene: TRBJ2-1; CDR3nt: TGTGCCTCACACGGGACTAGCGGGAGAGGCTCCTACAATGAGCAGTTCTTC; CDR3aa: CASHGTSGRGSYNEQFF
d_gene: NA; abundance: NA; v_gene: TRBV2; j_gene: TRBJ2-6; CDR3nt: TGTGCCAGCAGAGGCCTCGCCAGCAGGACACCCAACTCTGGGGCCAACGTCCTGACTTTC; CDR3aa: CASRGLASRTPNSGANVLTF
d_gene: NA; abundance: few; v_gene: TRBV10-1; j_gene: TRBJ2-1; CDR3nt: TGCGCCAGCAGTGAGATCCGCCGGGGTGAGCAGTTCTTC; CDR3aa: CASSEIRRGEQFF
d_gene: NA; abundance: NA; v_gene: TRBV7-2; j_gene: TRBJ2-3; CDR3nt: TGTGCCAGCAGATCTCCAGGGCAGGGGAGGGCAGATACGCAGTATTTT; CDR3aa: CASRSPGQGRADTQYF
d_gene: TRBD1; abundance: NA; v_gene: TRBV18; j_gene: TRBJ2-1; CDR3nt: TGTGCCAGCTCACCCTTCAGGGACAGGGACTACAATGAGCAGTTCTTC; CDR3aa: CASSPFRDRDYNEQFF
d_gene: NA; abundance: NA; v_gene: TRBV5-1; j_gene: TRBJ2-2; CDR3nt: TGCGCCAGCAGCGAAAACCCTGGGGGGGCCACCGGGGAGCTGTTTTTT; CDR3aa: CASSENPGGATGELFF
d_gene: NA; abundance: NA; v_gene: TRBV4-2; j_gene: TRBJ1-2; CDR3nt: TGTGCCAGCAGCCAAGATACTGTCCTATCGGGCTACACCTTC; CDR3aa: CASSQDTVLSGYTF
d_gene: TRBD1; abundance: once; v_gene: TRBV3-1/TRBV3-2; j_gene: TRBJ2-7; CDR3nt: TGTGCCAGCAGCTGGGGACAGGGGGCGCGTGAGCAGTACTTC; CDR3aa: CASSWGQGAREQYF
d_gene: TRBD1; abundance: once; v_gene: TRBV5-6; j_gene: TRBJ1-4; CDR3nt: TGTGCCAGCAGCCCAACCCCGACAGGGTCTGAAAAACTGTTTTTT; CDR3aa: CASSPTPTGSEKLFF
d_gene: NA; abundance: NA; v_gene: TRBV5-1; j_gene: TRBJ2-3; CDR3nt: TGCGCCAGCAGCGAGTACAGTCTCGACACAGATACGCAGTATTTT; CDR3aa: CASSEYSLDTDTQYF
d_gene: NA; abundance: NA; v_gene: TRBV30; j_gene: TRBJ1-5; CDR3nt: TGTGCCTGGAGTGCAAGTACGGATCAGCCCCAGCATTTT; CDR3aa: CAWSASTDQPQHF
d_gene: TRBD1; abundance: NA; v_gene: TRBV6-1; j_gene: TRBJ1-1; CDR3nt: TGTGCCAGCAGTGATACAGGGGAGTCCACTGAAGCTTTCTTT; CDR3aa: CASSDTGESTEAFF
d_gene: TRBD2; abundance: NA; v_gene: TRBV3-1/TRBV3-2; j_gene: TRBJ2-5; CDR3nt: TGTGCCAGCAGCCCGGGACTAGCGGGAGAAGAGACCCAGTACTTC; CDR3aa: CASSPGLAGEETQYF
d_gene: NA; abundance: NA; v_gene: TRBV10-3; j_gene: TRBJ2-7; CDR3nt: TGTGCCATCAGTGAGGACACCTACGAGCAGTACTTC; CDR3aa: CAISEDTYEQYF
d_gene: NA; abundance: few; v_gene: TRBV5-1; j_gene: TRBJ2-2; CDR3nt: TGCGCCAGCAGCCTGTCCGGGACAGGGTTCCGGACTAGCGGTTTTACCGGGGAGCTGTTTTTT; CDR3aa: CASSLSGTGFRTSGFTGELFF
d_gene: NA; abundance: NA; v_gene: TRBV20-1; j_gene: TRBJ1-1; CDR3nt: TGCAGTGCTATGGCCGGGGTAATAGCTTTCTTT; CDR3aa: CSAMAGVIAFF
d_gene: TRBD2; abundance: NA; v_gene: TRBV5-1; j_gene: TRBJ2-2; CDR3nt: TGCGCCAGCAGCCCCGGGACTAGCGGGGTGAACACCGGGGAGCTGTTTTTT; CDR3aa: CASSPGTSGVNTGELFF
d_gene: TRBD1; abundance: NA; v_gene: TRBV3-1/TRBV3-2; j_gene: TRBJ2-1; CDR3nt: TGTGCCAGCAGCCTTGGGACAGTACCCTACAATGAGCAGTTCTTC; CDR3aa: CASSLGTVPYNEQFF